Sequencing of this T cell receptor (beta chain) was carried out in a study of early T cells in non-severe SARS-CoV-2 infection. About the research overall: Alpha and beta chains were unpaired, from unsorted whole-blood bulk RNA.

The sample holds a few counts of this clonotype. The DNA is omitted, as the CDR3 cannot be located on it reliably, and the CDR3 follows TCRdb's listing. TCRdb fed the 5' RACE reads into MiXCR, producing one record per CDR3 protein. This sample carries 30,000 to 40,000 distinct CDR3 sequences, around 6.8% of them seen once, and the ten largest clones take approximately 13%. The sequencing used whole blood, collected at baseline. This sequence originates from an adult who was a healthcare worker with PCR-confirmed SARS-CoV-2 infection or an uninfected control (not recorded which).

The CDR3 is CSVGPGQGKNNEQFF. The chain joins TRBV29-1 to TRBJ2-1; the D segment call TRBD1 is taken from the table without a DNA check. Per the germline V gene, CDR1 is SQVTM and CDR2 is ANQGSEA. Counting both end residues, the CDR3 totals 15 amino acids.